This T cell receptor (beta chain) stems from a study of shared clonotypes between healthy human individuals. Naive CD8 cells lacked CD45RO, underwent positive selection for CCR7 and left out terminally differentiated effector memory CD45RA+ cells. The authors' processing: ImmunoSEQ yielded junction-only sequences lacking quality scores, so filtering differed. Assay used: immunoSEQ multiplex PCR; TCRdb lists only in-frame clones, some missing. Clone size and the V and J calls come from that table; the DNA yielded D and trimming. The table shows a few million clones, with around 93% occurring only once. The CDR3 is 11 residues long. CDR1 and CDR2 from the germline V gene are SQVTM and ANQGSEA. V lost 7 bases to trimming and J lost 6 bases, with 9 bases between them.

This TCR was recovered from a man between 18 and 29 years old in good health. Some clones in this sample may be carry-over from other donors' samples. The sequenced sample was naive CD8+ T cells from PBMCs. The V gene is TRBV29-1, the J gene TRBJ2-2, with D hard to call. CDR3: CSAPWSGELFF. The CDR3 coding sequence is TGCAGCGCCCCATGGTCCGGGGAGCTGTTTTTT.